Listed below are T cell receptor beta chains from one sample, sequenced in a study of vaccination and CD4 T cells after COVID-19. From the PCR reads, TCRdb called clonotypes with MiXCR, one entry per CDR3 protein. The sample yields around 9,800 distinct CDR3 sequences, roughly 25% seen once. The antigens for these receptors are not known. The sample was CD4+ T cells from blood, cultured in vitro, taken after SARS-CoV-2 vaccination. The receptors shown here come from a human donor who had recovered from COVID-19. The CDR3 runs from the conserved cysteine through the conserved F or W. A D gene is named only where the DNA matches it firmly. Clone size is shown for a subset of rows, as once, few, many or a class of expanded clone.

J | size | D | V | DNA | CDR3
TRBJ2-7 | few | . | TRBV7-6 | TGTGCCAGCAGCTTATTCTCGACGGAAACCTACGAGCAGTACTTC | CASSLFSTETYEQYF
TRBJ2-4 | once | . | TRBV7-2 | TGTGCCAGCAGCTTGGGCGCCCAGAACATTCAGTACTTC | CASSLGAQNIQYF
TRBJ2-7 | . | . | TRBV20-1 | TGCAGTGCTAGGGGGGGGCGAGGTATGTCCGGGCAGTACTTC | CSARGGRGMSGQYF
TRBJ2-7 | medium-sized | . | TRBV27 | TGTGCCACCTTTAGCGTATCCTCCTACGAGCAGTACTTC | CATFSVSSYEQYF
TRBJ2-5 | medium-sized | . | TRBV7-2 | TGTGCCAGCAGACGAATGGGGGGCCCCCAAGAGACCCAGTACTTC | CASRRMGGPQETQYF
TRBJ2-3 | . | . | TRBV19 | TGTGCCAGTAATCACCGAACAGATACGCAGTATTTT | CASNHRTDTQYF
TRBJ2-5 | . | . | TRBV12-3/TRBV12-4 | TGTGCCAGCAGTTTCGTCGGGGGGACCCAGTACTTC | CASSFVGGTQYF
TRBJ1-2 | . | . | TRBV7-8 | TGTGCCAGCAGCCCCCAGGGTATCGGCTATGGCTACACCTTC | CASSPQGIGYGYTF
TRBJ2-1 | . | TRBD2 | TRBV20-1 | TGCAGTGCTAGAATGGGACTAGCGGGGCACAATGAGCAGTTCTTC | CSARMGLAGHNEQFF
TRBJ2-2 | . | . | TRBV20-1 | TGCAGTGCACAACCGGGACGCGGGGAGCTGTTTTTT | CSAQPGRGELFF
TRBJ1-2 | . | . | TRBV7-8 | TGTGCCAGCAGTGTTACAGCCGGCGGCTACACCTTC | CASSVTAGGYTF
TRBJ2-7 | . | TRBD2 | TRBV10-3 | TGTGCCATCAGTGAGAGGGGCGGGGGGAGCTCCTACGAGCAGTACTTC | CAISERGGGSSYEQYF
TRBJ2-7 | medium-sized | TRBD2 | TRBV6-1 | TGTGCCAGCAGAGAGAGACTAGCGGGATCCAACGAGCAGTACTTC | CASRERLAGSNEQYF
TRBJ1-5 | few | TRBD1 | TRBV20-1 | TGCAGTGCTAGCGGAACAGGGGGTCGCAATCAGCCCCAGCATTTT | CSASGTGGRNQPQHF
TRBJ2-7 | . | . | TRBV25-1 | TGTGCCAGCAGTGAATTTGGGGAGTCTGAGCAGTACTTC | CASSEFGESEQYF
TRBJ2-7 | few | TRBD1 | TRBV6-9 | TGTGCCAGCAGGGGAGGGACAGGGCGAATGGATGACGAGCAGTACTTC | CASRGGTGRMDDEQYF
TRBJ1-5 | medium-sized | . | TRBV10-2 | TGCGCCAGCAGTGAGACGCGGCAGCTCAATCAGCCCCAGCATTTT | CASSETRQLNQPQHF
TRBJ2-5 | . | . | TRBV5-1 | TGCGCCAGCAGCTTGAGCCCCAGGGGTGGGGAGACCCAGTACTTC | CASSLSPRGGETQYF
TRBJ1-2 | few | . | TRBV20-1 | TGCAGTGCTAGAGAGAACAGGATTTCCTATGGCTACACCTTC | CSARENRISYGYTF
TRBJ1-1 | . | TRBD1 | TRBV7-2 | TGTGCCAGCAGCGCCGGGACAGGGATGGTGACTGAAGCTTTCTTT | CASSAGTGMVTEAFF
TRBJ2-5 | medium-sized | TRBD2 | TRBV7-2 | TGTGCCAGCAGCTGGTCTAGCGGGGGACAAGAGACCCAGTACTTC | CASSWSSGGQETQYF
TRBJ2-5 | . | . | TRBV6-4 | TGTGCCAGCAGTGCAAATCCCGGAATGGGCTCAGAGACCCAGTACTTC | CASSANPGMGSETQYF
TRBJ2-2 | . | . | TRBV7-9 | TGTGCCAGCAGCTCAGTAACAGTAACCGGGGAGCTGTTTTTT | CASSSVTVTGELFF
TRBJ1-5 | medium-sized | . | TRBV15 | TGTGCCACCAGCAGTGACAGGCCCAGCAATCAGCCCCAGCATTTT | CATSSDRPSNQPQHF
TRBJ2-7 | . | TRBD2 | TRBV29-1 | TGCAGCGTCCACACCCCGGGACTACTCGAATCCCAATCCTACGAGCAGTACTTC | CSVHTPGLLESQSYEQYF
TRBJ2-5 | . | TRBD1 | TRBV4-3 | TGCGCCAGCAGCCAAGATTTCAGGGGGACCTTCGGGGAGACCCAGTACTTC | CASSQDFRGTFGETQYF
TRBJ2-2 | . | . | TRBV20-1 | TGCAGTGCGAGGGTGGCCACCGACACCGGGGAGCTGTTTTTT | CSARVATDTGELFF
TRBJ1-2 | . | TRBD1 | TRBV29-1 | TGCAGCGTTGAACCCACAGGGGGCGTCTATGGCTACACCTTC | CSVEPTGGVYGYTF
TRBJ2-5 | few | TRBD2 | TRBV19 | TGTGCCAGTAGGCTAGCGGGAGGAGAGACCCAGTACTTC | CASRLAGGETQYF
TRBJ2-7 | few | TRBD2 | TRBV20-1 | TGCAGTGCCGTACCGCGGGGGTTAGGTCTCTACGAGCAGTACTTC | CSAVPRGLGLYEQYF
TRBJ1-1 | . | . | TRBV20-1 | TGCAGTGCTAGAGGGAGGACAGCGAACACTGAAGCTTTCTTT | CSARGRTANTEAFF
TRBJ1-5 | . | . | TRBV2 | TGTGCCAGCAGGGATGCGTCCACGGGGAATCAGCCCCAGCATTTT | CASRDASTGNQPQHF
TRBJ2-7 | . | . | TRBV28 | TGTGCCAGCAGGCAGGGAACCCTAAACGAGCAGTACTTC | CASRQGTLNEQYF
TRBJ1-1 | medium-sized | . | TRBV6-5 | TGTGCCAGCAGTTACCCCGGGGGCACTGAAGCTTTCTTT | CASSYPGGTEAFF
TRBJ2-7 | . | . | TRBV5-1 | TGCGCCAGCAGCCTAGGACAGATGCACTACGAGCAGTACTTC | CASSLGQMHYEQYF
TRBJ2-3 | . | . | TRBV7-9 | TGTGCCAGCAGCTTAAGATCCCGTTCCCGGAGCACAGATACGCAGTATTTT | CASSLRSRSRSTDTQYF
TRBJ2-1 | few | TRBD1 | TRBV28 | TGTGCCAGCAGTTTAAATTCGGGACAGGGGTACAATGAGCAGTTCTTC | CASSLNSGQGYNEQFF